Presented here are 22 T cell receptor beta chains from one specimen sequenced in a study of OX40 agonist ivuxolimab in advanced cancers. Here immunoSEQ multiplex PCR was the method, and the copy in TCRdb shows in-frame clones only, minus some. The data hold around 40,000 clones, with about 85% observed a single time. Source: CD4+ or CD8+ T cells sorted from blood, taken in a trial of the OX40 agonist ivuxolimab. These receptors were obtained from an adult with an advanced solid tumor such as melanoma, head and neck, liver or kidney cancer.

The chain links TRBV28 to TRBJ1-3; unclear D gene. Trimming removed 5 bases from V and 6 bases from J, with 11 bases in between. Germline CDR1 MDHEN, CDR2 SYDVKM. CDR3 length equals 13 residues. CDR3 sequence: CASSRVLVNTIYF. The CDR3 DNA reads as TGTGCCAGCAGTAGAGTCTTAGTAAACACCATATATTTT.

In this sample, this clone is medium-sized (0.01 to 0.1%). The identical CDR3 is also encoded by other nucleotide sequences in the sample. The V and J genes are TRBV5-1 and TRBJ2-2; D gene ambiguous. V lost 0 bases to trimming and J lost 1 base, with 7 bases between them. This CDR3 spans 15 amino acids. The germline gives CDR1 SGHRS, CDR2 YFSETQ. For the CDR3, the DNA is TGCGCCAGCAGCTTGGGACACCGGAACACCGGGGAGCTGTTTTTT. Translation gives CASSLGHRNTGELFF.

V gene TRBV7-9 combines with J gene TRBJ2-7, with D possibly matching TRBD2 (5 bases). Deletions cut 7 bases from V and 2 bases from J, with 12 bases between. Germline lookup yields CDR1 SEHNR and CDR2 FQNEAQ (reference sequence). The CDR3 is 13 amino acids. The CDR3 here is CASIRTGTYEQYF. CDR3 nucleotides: TGTGCCAGCATTCGGACGGGGACCTACGAGCAGTACTTC.

Details on this clone: One end of the junction fails to match germline, which may point to a read error. This rearrangement joins TRBV7-9 to TRBJ2-5; 11 bases agree with TRBD2. CDR1 and CDR2 from the germline V gene are SEHNR and FQNEAQ (reference sequence). This CDR3 has 15 residues. The CDR3 nucleotides are TGTGCCAGCAGCCTAGCGGGAGGATGGGTAGAGACCCAGTACTTC. Its translation is CASSLAGGWVETQYF.

The J gene is TRBJ2-7, the V gene TRBV6-1, with 8 bases aligning to TRBD1. The germline V gene encodes CDR1 MNHNS and CDR2 SASEGT. V lost 7 bases and J lost 0; bases outside the gene matches: 8. The CDR3 has 15 residues. Here the CDR3 DNA reads TGTGCCAGCATCTCGCCCGGGACAGGCTCCTACGAGCAGTACTTC. This translates into CASISPGTGSYEQYF.

V and J are TRBV18 and TRBJ2-3; 8 bases agree with TRBD1. J was trimmed by 3 bases and V by 1 base; bases with no gene match: 3. The CDR3 has 15 residues. Germline V CDR1 and CDR2: KGHSH, LQKENI. CDR3 sequence reads: CASSPQDRVTDTQYF. The DNA of the CDR3 is TGTGCCAGCTCACCACAGGACAGGGTAACAGATACGCAGTATTTT.

The chain links TRBV9 to TRBJ2-1, with TRBD2 matching over 7 bases. Germline CDR1 is SGDLS and CDR2 is YYNGEE. The J segment lost 6 bases and the V segment lost 3 bases, leaving 9 bases of the junction unmatched. The CDR3 loop spans 15 amino acids. CDR3 sequence reads: CASSAAGVDVNEQFF. CDR3 in DNA: TGTGCCAGCAGCGCTGCGGGAGTGGACGTCAATGAGCAGTTCTTC.

Turning to this clone: At one end the junction does not follow the germline gene, possibly because of a read error. The CDR3 DNA reads TGTGCCAGTAGTCCGACAGGGGGCGGTCAGCCCCGGCATTTT. As protein: CASSPTGGGQPRHF. This rearrangement joins TRBV19 to TRBJ1-5; 10 bases match TRBD1. CDR1 and CDR2 (germline): LNHDA, SQIVND (reference sequence). The CDR3 runs to 14 residues.

The CDR3 loop reads CAWSREGIYAGNTIYF. The CDR3 DNA reads TGTGCCTGGAGCAGGGAGGGGATTTATGCTGGAAACACCATATATTTT. The rearrangement links TRBV30 to TRBJ1-3; maybe TRBD1 (5 bases). Germline V gene data show CDR1 as GTSNPN and CDR2 as SVGIG (reference sequence). Trimming shortened V by 3 bases and J by 2 bases, and 17 bases separated the two germline ends. This CDR3 contains 16 residues.

The chain recombines TRBV5-1 with TRBJ2-2, with 16 nucleotides matching TRBD2. The CDR3 contains 17 residues. After removal of 4 bases from V and 5 bases from J, the junction contained 5 bases not matched to a gene. Germline lookup yields CDR1 SGHRS and CDR2 YFSETQ. CDR3 sequence (DNA): TGCGCCAGCAGCCCGGGACTAGCGGGAGGGCTTACCGGGGAGCTGTTTTTT. Translated, it gives CASSPGLAGGLTGELFF.

The J gene is TRBJ1-5, the V gene TRBV28; D not certain. The CDR3 contains 13 residues. Deletions cut 3 bases from V and 5 bases from J, with 8 bases between. The germline V gene has CDR1 MDHEN and CDR2 SYDVKM. The CDR3 nucleotides are TGTGCCAGCAGTTTGCCGGCTTATCAGCCCCAGCATTTT. Amino acids: CASSLPAYQPQHF.

The CDR3 DNA follows: TGTGCCAGCAGTTTATTAGGGACAGGGACGATATACGAGCAGTACTTC. As protein: CASSLLGTGTIYEQYF. The chain employs TRBV28 and TRBJ2-7, with 9 bases fitting TRBD1. Trimming at V came to 1 base and at J to 4 bases, leaving 8 bases not matched to a gene. Per the germline V gene, CDR1 is MDHEN and CDR2 is SYDVKM. This CDR3 spans 16 amino acids.

This clone was found once. The chain is built from TRBV4-1 and TRBJ1-1; D unresolved. The V end lost 0 bases, the J end lost 5 bases, and 10 bases lay between the germline ends. Germline V CDR1 and CDR2: MGHRA, YSYEKL. The CDR3 length is 14 residues. CDR3 amino acids: CASSQDARATEAFF. The CDR3 DNA reads as TGCGCCAGCAGCCAAGATGCGAGGGCGACTGAAGCTTTCTTT.

This chain links TRBV10-2 with TRBJ2-2; the D gene is possibly TRBD1 (5 bases). Looked up from germline, CDR1 is WSHSY and CDR2 is SAAADI. V was trimmed by 6 bases and J by 3 bases, leaving 11 bases between them. This CDR3 is 14 amino acids long. The DNA of the CDR3 is TGCGCCAGCAGAGCGCAGGGATACACCGGGGAGCTGTTTTTT. It yields the protein CASRAQGYTGELFF.

A note on this clone: This sample includes further DNA sequences coding for the same CDR3. The CDR3 nucleotides read TGTGCCAGCCCACCTAATAGGGGGAACACTGAAGCTTTCTTT. Amino acids: CASPPNRGNTEAFF. V usage is TRBV28 and J usage is TRBJ1-1, with D perhaps matching TRBD1 (5 bases). Trimming stripped 8 bases from V and 1 base from J, with 14 bases between. This CDR3 has 14 amino acids. Germline-derived CDR1 and CDR2 are MDHEN and SYDVKM.

The CDR3 coding sequence is TGTGCCAGCAGTGAAGCGCTGAGGGGAAGCGCGTCGAAAAACATTCAGTACTTC. This codes for CASSEALRGSASKNIQYF. The chain combines TRBV6-1 with TRBJ2-4, with D perhaps given as TRBD1 or TRBD2 (5 bases each). The germline V gene encodes CDR1 MNHNS and CDR2 SASEGT. This CDR3 contains 18 residues. The V end lost 0 bases, the J end lost 4 bases, and 19 bases lay between the germline ends.

The rearrangement links TRBV6-5 to TRBJ1-1; D ambiguous. Germline V gives CDR1 MNHEY, CDR2 SVGAGI. V was cut by 5 bases and J by 7 bases, with 17 bases left in between. CDR3 length: 14 residues. The CDR3 reads CASSTPHGNREAFF. CDR3 bases: TGTGCCAGCAGTACTCCCCACGGAAACCGTGAAGCTTTCTTT.

The CDR3 is CASSSRQGLYEQYF. The DNA for the CDR3 is TGTGCCAGCAGCTCCCGACAGGGTCTCTACGAGCAGTACTTC. The chain couples TRBV7-8 to TRBJ2-7; 7 bases map to TRBD1. CDR1 is SGHVS, CDR2 FQNEAQ, per germline. After removal of 4 bases from V and 3 bases from J, the junction contained 6 bases not matched to a gene. The CDR3 covers 14 residues.

V usage is TRBV2 and J usage is TRBJ2-2, with D possibly matching TRBD2 (6 bases). V was clipped by 1 base and J by 4 bases, with 19 bases between them. Germline V gene lookup returns CDR1 SNHLY and CDR2 FYNNEI. The CDR3 is 18 amino acids. The CDR3 region has the DNA TGTGCCAGCAGTGAAGGTTTGTGGGAGGCAGGTAGCACCGGGGAGCTGTTTTTT. Amino acids: CASSEGLWEAGSTGELFF. Using reference TRBV2 and TRBJ2-2 for the parts outside the CDR3, the full variable domain is EPEVTQTPSHQVTQMGQEVILRCVPISNHLYFYWYRQILGQKVEFLVSFYNNEISEKSEIFDDQFSVERPDGSNFTLKIRSTKLEDSAMYFCASSEGLWEAGSTGELFFGEGSRLTVL.

The chain links TRBV7-3 to TRBJ1-2, with 7 nucleotides matching TRBD1. CDR3 length equals 13 residues. In germline, CDR1 is SGHTA, CDR2 FQGTGA. Germline trimming cut 5 bases from V and 7 bases from J; bases unmatched to any gene: 7. The CDR3 protein is CASSPGQGVGYTF. CDR3 bases: TGTGCCAGCAGCCCCGGGCAGGGGGTTGGCTACACCTTC.

This clone occurred once. V and J are TRBV18 and TRBJ2-2, with D possibly TRBD1 on 6 matching bases. Germline loops: CDR1 KGHSH, CDR2 LQKENI. The CDR3 covers 15 residues. Trimming shortened V by 4 bases and J by 4 bases, and 13 bases separated the two germline ends. CDR3 in amino acids: CASSQTGLTTGELFF. The CDR3 nucleotides read TGTGCCAGCTCACAAACAGGGCTTACCACCGGGGAGCTGTTTTTT.

The chain links TRBV11-2 to TRBJ2-7, with 8 bases matching TRBD1. V lost 0 bases to trimming and J lost 7 bases; unmatched junction nucleotides: 5. Germline CDR1 SGHAT, CDR2 FQNNGV. This CDR3 region has 14 residues. CDR3 nucleotides: TGTGCCAGCAGCTTAGATTCCTGGGACAGGGAGCAGTACTTC. Protein sequence: CASSLDSWDREQYF.